Presented here are 30 T cell receptor beta chains from one specimen sequenced in a study of blood T cell repertoires in COVID-19. Some clones are missing from TCRdb's copy, which holds only in-frame ones; the method was immunoSEQ multiplex PCR. The sample has 50,000 or so clones, around 90% seen once. Specimen: peripheral blood. Receptors were obtained from a human donor in a cohort sampled during active COVID-19.

This chain links TRBV19 with TRBJ2-3, with D possibly matching TRBD1 (6 bases). The CDR3 consists of 17 residues. Germline V gene lookup returns CDR1 LNHDA and CDR2 SQIVND (reference sequence). Between the trimmed V and J ends, which lost 6 bases and 2 bases, there was a span of 21 bases. The CDR3 loop reads CASRPYTQGPPTDTQYF. In nucleotides, the CDR3 is TGTGCCAGTAGACCGTATACCCAGGGGCCACCCACAGATACGCAGTATTTT. Looking up the rest from reference TRBV19 and TRBJ2-3 gives the full variable domain: DGGITQSPKYLFRKEGQNVTLSCEQNLNHDAMYWYRQDPGQGLRLIYYSQIVNDFQKGDIAEGYSVSREKKESFPLTVTSAQKNPTAFYLCASRPYTQGPPTDTQYFGPGTRLTVL.

J is TRBJ2-2 and V is TRBV27; 7 nucleotides agree with TRBD1. Looked up from germline, CDR1 is MNHEY and CDR2 is SMNVEV (reference sequence). J was trimmed by 6 bases and V by 3 bases; bases with no gene match: 4. The CDR3 is 14 residues long. CDR3 protein: CASSLYRGAGELFF. The CDR3 nucleotides are TGTGCCAGCAGTTTGTACAGGGGTGCCGGGGAGCTGTTTTTT.

The gene calls are TRBV7-6 and TRBJ2-5, with 10 nucleotides matching TRBD1. Losses at the gene ends were 2 bases for V and 5 bases for J; bases not matched to a gene: 5. Germline V lookup: CDR1 SGHVS, CDR2 FNYEAQ. The CDR3 spans 15 residues. CDR3 sequence: CASSLPTGGKETQYF. The CDR3 DNA reads TGTGCCAGCAGCTTACCGACAGGGGGCAAGGAGACCCAGTACTTC.

V usage is TRBV7-3 and J usage is TRBJ2-3; tentatively, D is TRBD2 (6 bases). Trimming removed 3 bases from V and 4 bases from J, with 14 bases in between. This CDR3 spans 15 amino acids. In germline, CDR1 is SGHTA, CDR2 FQGTGA. CDR3 sequence reads: CASSFLGEEADTQYF. In DNA, the CDR3 is TGTGCCAGCAGCTTTTTGGGGGAGGAGGCAGATACGCAGTATTTT. Filled out from reference TRBV7-3 and TRBJ2-3, the complete variable domain reads GAGVSQTPSNKVTEKGKYVELRCDPISGHTALYWYRQSLGQGPEFLIYFQGTGAADDSGLPNDRFFAVRPEGSVSTLKIQRTERGDSAVYLCASSFLGEEADTQYFGPGTRLTVL.

The chain joins TRBV19 to TRBJ2-5, with 7 bases aligning to TRBD2. The CDR3 loop spans 16 amino acids. V lost 5 bases, J lost 4 bases, and 13 bases stayed unmatched. Germline V gene lookup returns CDR1 LNHDA and CDR2 SQIVND (reference sequence). CDR3 sequence reads: CASSLPQVAGLETQYF. CDR3 bases: TGTGCCAGTAGTCTCCCCCAAGTAGCGGGTTTAGAGACCCAGTACTTC. Full variable domain (missing parts from reference TRBV19 and TRBJ2-5): DGGITQSPKYLFRKEGQNVTLSCEQNLNHDAMYWYRQDPGQGLRLIYYSQIVNDFQKGDIAEGYSVSREKKESFPLTVTSAQKNPTAFYLCASSLPQVAGLETQYFGPGTRLLVL.

The J gene is TRBJ2-1, the V gene TRBV18; D unclear. Between the trimmed V and J ends, which lost 4 bases and 0 bases, there was a span of 10 bases. The CDR3 has 15 amino acids. Germline V lookup: CDR1 KGHSH, CDR2 LQKENI. The CDR3 nucleotides read TGTGCCAGCTCACAAGTCACATTCTCCTACAATGAGCAGTTCTTC. It yields the protein CASSQVTFSYNEQFF.

The chain links TRBV11-2 to TRBJ2-4; 8 positions agree with TRBD1. The CDR3 has 14 amino acids. Trimming removed 3 bases from V and 9 bases from J; junction bases left unmatched: 7. The germline gives CDR1 SGHAT, CDR2 FQNNGV. The CDR3: CASSLGTGPGIQYF. As DNA, the CDR3 is TGTGCCAGCAGCTTGGGGACAGGACCAGGCATTCAGTACTTC.

The chain is built from TRBV5-1 and TRBJ2-7; the D gene is possibly TRBD2 (6 bases). CDR1 and CDR2 (germline): SGHRS, YFSETQ. The CDR3 contains 13 residues. Trimming pared 7 bases from V and 6 bases from J, leaving 17 bases between. The CDR3 region has the DNA TGCGCCAGCTCCCCAGCGGGCGTAGGCGAGCAGTACGTC. It codes for CASSPAGVGEQYV.

V is TRBV6-5 and J is TRBJ1-3; the D is unclear. Trimming stripped 6 bases from V and 0 bases from J, with 12 bases between. Germline lookup yields CDR1 MNHEY and CDR2 SVGAGI. This CDR3 region has 15 residues. For the CDR3, the DNA is TGTGCCAGCAGCCTCAGTTTCCACTCTGGAAACACCATATATTTT. Its protein product is CASSLSFHSGNTIYF.

This clone has only a few counts. The chain recombines TRBV4-1 with TRBJ1-5, with D uncertain. Deletions cut 3 bases from V and 4 bases from J, with 16 bases between. Germline lookup yields CDR1 MGHRA and CDR2 YSYEKL. The CDR3 has 16 amino acids. This chain's CDR3 is CASSHLLLTLNQPQHF. CDR3 in DNA: TGCGCCAGCAGCCACCTCCTCCTGACATTAAATCAGCCCCAGCATTTT.

The chain links TRBV9 to TRBJ1-5; no firm D call. V gave up 4 bases and J gave up 5 bases, with 16 bases separating them. The germline gives CDR1 SGDLS, CDR2 YYNGEE. The CDR3 is made up of 15 amino acids. The CDR3 protein is CASSLLGTPDQPQHF. The CDR3 region has the DNA TGTGCCAGCAGCCTACTGGGCACACCGGATCAGCCCCAGCATTTT.

The CDR3 loop is CASSQDSSTYNEQFF. The DNA of the CDR3 is TGTGCCAGCAGCCAAGATTCGTCTACCTACAATGAGCAGTTCTTC. This chain connects TRBV4-2 to TRBJ2-1, with no clear D. The CDR3 contains 15 residues. Trimming stripped 0 bases from V and 2 bases from J, with 8 bases between. Germline CDR1 and CDR2: LGHNA and YNFKEQ.

This chain connects TRBV7-9 to TRBJ1-5; D uncertain. Trimming stripped 1 base from V and 6 bases from J, with 13 bases between. Germline V gene data show CDR1 as SEHNR and CDR2 as FQNEAQ (reference sequence). The CDR3 contains 15 residues. CDR3 DNA: TGTGCCAGCAGCTTAGGGTACGGAGGGAGTCAGCCCCAGCATTTT. Residues: CASSLGYGGSQPQHF.

CDR3 coding DNA: TGTGCCAGCAGCCAAGATAAGGGGGAGGGCCGGGTCAAAAACATTCAGTACTTC. Encoded protein: CASSQDKGEGRVKNIQYF. The chain couples TRBV3-1 (or the pseudogene TRBV3-2) to TRBJ2-4, with D maybe TRBD2 (7 bases). CDR1 is LGHDT and CDR2 is YNNKEL in the germline V gene (reference sequence). CDR3 length: 18 amino acids. Trimming removed 0 bases from V and 3 bases from J, with 18 bases in between.

The gene calls are TRBV30 and TRBJ1-6; 9 nucleotides match TRBD1. The CDR3 sequence is 17 residues long. Trimming cost V 0 bases and J 4 bases; bases outside gene matches: 7. Germline V lookup: CDR1 GTSNPN, CDR2 SVGIG (reference sequence). CDR3 amino acids: CAWSVRTGDSYNSPLHF. CDR3 DNA: TGTGCCTGGAGTGTACGGACAGGGGATTCTTATAATTCACCCCTCCACTTT.

This clone was counted between two and nine times. The chain couples TRBV7-9 to TRBJ1-1; D unclear. Per germline, CDR1 SEHNR and CDR2 FQNEAQ (reference sequence). The CDR3 totals 11 residues. Trimming removed 5 bases from V and 5 bases from J, with 6 bases in between. The CDR3 protein is CASSPGTEAFF. CDR3 sequence (DNA): TGTGCCAGCAGCCCGGGGACTGAAGCTTTCTTT.

V usage is TRBV5-6 and J usage is TRBJ2-2; 10 nucleotides align to TRBD1. The CDR3 has 16 residues. The germline CDR1 and CDR2 sequences are SGHDT and YYEEEE. After removal of 4 bases from V and 4 bases from J, the junction contained 7 bases not matched to a gene. The CDR3 DNA sequence: TGTGCCAGCAGCCCCCCGACAGGGGGCCGCACCGGGGAGCTGTTTTTT. This sequence encodes CASSPPTGGRTGELFF. Full variable domain (rest looked up from reference TRBV5-6 and TRBJ2-2): DAGVTQSPTHLIKTRGQQVTLRCSPKSGHDTVSWYQQALGQGPQFIFQYYEEEERQRGNFPDRFSGHQFPNYSSELNVNALLLGDSALYLCASSPPTGGRTGELFFGEGSRLTVL.

The rearrangement joins TRBV27 to TRBJ2-1, with D perhaps matching TRBD2 (5 bases). CDR3 size: 14 residues. In germline, CDR1 is MNHEY, CDR2 SMNVEV (reference sequence). The V end lost 2 bases, the J end lost 9 bases, and 14 bases lay between the germline ends. CDR3 sequence (DNA): TGTGCCAGCAGTTTACGCCTACAAGGGAGTGAGCAGTTCTTC. It specifies CASSLRLQGSEQFF.

V usage is TRBV27 and J usage is TRBJ1-3; D might be TRBD1 (5 bases). Trimming shortened V by 4 bases and J by 3 bases, and 13 bases separated the two germline ends. Germline lookup yields CDR1 MNHEY and CDR2 SMNVEV (reference sequence). The CDR3 sequence is 15 residues long. CDR3 in amino acids: CASSWDGTGGNTIYF. For the CDR3, the DNA is TGTGCCAGCAGTTGGGACGGGACTGGTGGAAACACCATATATTTT.

This clone was counted a few times. This sequence joins TRBV20-1 and TRBJ1-5; tentative D call: TRBD1 (6 bases). Trimming took 3 bases from V and 2 from J, leaving 14 bases between them. CDR3 length equals 15 residues. Per germline, CDR1 DFQATT and CDR2 SNEGSKA (reference sequence). CDR3: CSASLTGGGNQPQHF. As DNA, the CDR3 is TGCAGTGCTAGTCTAACGGGGGGCGGCAATCAGCCCCAGCATTTT.

V usage is TRBV6-5 and J usage is TRBJ2-1, with TRBD2 matching 8 bases. Germline trimming cut 2 bases from V and 6 bases from J; bases unmatched to any gene: 6. The germline gives CDR1 MNHEY, CDR2 SVGAGI. The CDR3 covers 15 residues. Here the CDR3 reads CASSYGLAGTNEQFF. The DNA of the CDR3 is TGTGCCAGCAGTTACGGTCTAGCGGGCACCAATGAGCAGTTCTTC.

The chain uses TRBV21-1 and TRBJ1-4. TRBV21-1 is noted as a pseudogene. This CDR3 contains 15 residues. This chain's CDR3 is CASSNRRGTNEKLFF. CDR3 DNA sequence: TGTGCCAGCAGCAACAGGCGGGGAACTAATGAAAAACTGTTTTTT.

This chain links TRBV7-9 with TRBJ2-1, with 10 bases matching TRBD2. J was trimmed by 0 bases and V by 5 bases; bases with no gene match: 4. Germline V lookup: CDR1 SEHNR, CDR2 FQNEAQ (reference sequence). The CDR3 totals 16 residues. Here the CDR3 reads CASSPSSGSSYNEQFF. As DNA, the CDR3 is TGTGCCAGCAGCCCATCTAGCGGGAGCTCCTACAATGAGCAGTTCTTC.

This clone showed up just a few times. The gene calls are TRBV19 and TRBJ2-5; TRBD2 matches at 14 bases. The trim removed 6 bases at V and 5 bases at J, leaving 8 bases unmatched. The CDR3 has 16 residues. Germline lookup yields CDR1 LNHDA and CDR2 SQIVND (reference sequence). The DNA of the CDR3 is TGTGCCAGTAGACCCGGGACTAGCGGGAGCGGGGAGACCCAGTACTTC. Amino acids: CASRPGTSGSGETQYF.

The chain combines TRBV18 with TRBJ1-2; D ambiguous. Per the germline V gene, CDR1 is KGHSH and CDR2 is LQKENI. This CDR3 spans 14 amino acids. The germline V and J ends were trimmed by 2 bases and 4 bases, with 11 bases remaining between them. The CDR3 sequence is CASSPTGAFYGYTF. In DNA, the CDR3 is TGTGCCAGCTCACCAACCGGAGCCTTCTATGGCTACACCTTC.

The V and J genes are TRBV4-3 and TRBJ1-6, with D uncertain. Trimming took off 0 bases at V and 8 bases at J, with 11 bases between the two ends. The germline CDR1 and CDR2 sequences are LGHNA and YSLEER. The CDR3 contains 15 residues. CDR3 loop: CASSQDDSPDSPLHF. The CDR3 bases are TGCGCCAGCAGCCAAGATGACTCGCCTGATTCACCCCTCCACTTT.

As DNA, the CDR3 is TGTGCCAGCAGTCCACAGCGGGGAGGGGAGACCCAGTACTTC. It translates to CASSPQRGGETQYF. The V call is TRBV6-2 or TRBV6-3, the J call TRBJ2-5, with 7 bases matching TRBD2. This CDR3 spans 14 amino acids. Germline CDR1 reads MNHEY; CDR2 reads SVGEGT. V lost 5 bases to trimming and J lost 5 bases; unmatched junction nucleotides: 8.

This clone was picked up a small number of times. The chain employs TRBV5-1 and TRBJ1-4; 8 positions agree with TRBD1. J was trimmed by 7 bases and V by 4 bases; bases with no gene match: 12. Germline CDR1 and CDR2: SGHRS and YFSETQ. The CDR3 totals 16 residues. The CDR3 spells CASSPGGQGLCEKLFF. The CDR3 DNA sequence: TGCGCCAGCAGCCCGGGAGGACAGGGATTATGTGAAAAACTGTTTTTT.

The rearrangement joins TRBV6-6 to TRBJ2-3; 10 nucleotides align to TRBD1. This CDR3 spans 14 amino acids. Trimming removed 6 bases from V and 4 bases from J; junction bases left unmatched: 4. Per the germline V gene, CDR1 is MNHNY and CDR2 is SVGAGI (reference sequence). CDR3 amino acids: CASSRDRGADTQYF. In nucleotides, the CDR3 is TGTGCCAGCAGCAGGGACAGGGGTGCAGATACGCAGTATTTT.

The genes are TRBV20-1 and TRBJ2-5; D is uncertain. V was shortened by 3 bases and J by 3 bases, with 8 bases between the two germline ends. This CDR3 spans 12 amino acids. Germline-derived CDR1 and CDR2 are DFQATT and SNEGSKA (reference sequence). The CDR3 bases are TGCAGTGCTAGTATGCGAAAAGAGACCCAGTACTTC. The encoded protein is CSASMRKETQYF.